The following is a T cell receptor (beta chain) sequence with its context. The target of this receptor is not known. Base qualities were left out, and no much larger clone turns up one base away. For CDR1 and CDR2, the germline V gene (reference sequence) lists SGHKS and YYEKEE. From cysteine to phenylalanine, the CDR3 is 14 amino acids long. Here the CDR3 DNA is all that survives: 42 bases in frame from base 1. The V end loses 0 bases and the J end loses 2 bases, and a stretch of 8 bases separates them. This entry belongs to a study of T cell responses to AZD1222 COVID-19 vaccine (TCRdb year 2021). Background for the entire study: A total of 230 to 250 trial participants underwent TCR sequencing, of whom about 210 received two doses of AZD1222 and 26 received two doses of the MenACWY control vaccine. Trial participants were enrolled into age subgroups of 18-55, 56-69 and 70-plus years, which contained about 150, 28 and 57 TCR-sequenced participants, respectively. Study-level results and caveats: Reportedly, close to half of the unique spike-specific TCRs recognized epitopes lying outside the regions that are mutated in the B.1.351 and B.1.1.7 variants. Conclusions about previously exposed vaccinees were limited because only a handful of AZD1222 recipients were SARS-CoV-2 seropositive at baseline. The whole spike protein was spanned by vaccine-associated CD4 TCRs, and dominant responses were seen in regions 160-218 and 743-854. Because no day 14 peak-response samples were available, repertoires were characterized only after the peak T cell response. The 56-69-year group was small, and its depth increase did not reach significance, likely because of low power. After two AZD1222 doses, both the breadth and the depth of spike-specific TCRs were significantly higher than at day 0 and than in MenACWY recipients. Participants were mostly white British and included more females than males, and it was suggested by the authors that clonal diversity may have been underestimated.

Explained via the paper, the time point label denotes: about 28 days (+/-7) after the second vaccine dose. Because spike-specific TCR depth and breadth did not differ between the two schedules, AZD1222 recipients who got a second dose at roughly 4 weeks were pooled with those who got a second dose at roughly 12 weeks. Vaccinee samples were obtained from the UK trials COV001 and COV002, which included a single-blind randomized controlled phase 2/3 trial of AZD1222 (ChAdOx1 nCoV-19) in healthy adults. For TCRbeta chain sequencing, PBMC samples were collected from trial participants at day 0 and at day 28 after the second dose. The CDR3 regions of human TCRbeta chains were analyzed by immunosequencing. The published analysis was carried out like this. TCRs in the repertoires were compared against a reference library of SARS-CoV-2-specific TCRs that had been generated with the MIRA antigen-specificity platform. Breadth was defined as the fraction of unique TCRs that were SARS-CoV-2-associated. Depth was defined as the fraction of total T cells that were SARS-CoV-2-associated. Using the MIRA data, each spike-specific TCR was mapped to the spike region that the TCR reacts to and placed in a CD4 or CD8 class. Log10-transformed breadth and depth values were compared by one-way ANOVA with Sidak's multiple comparisons tests. Held by TCRdb, this immuneACCESS table contains in-frame sequences only and omits some clones. Under half of the omission traces to an unresolved V gene where checked; the cause of the rest is unknown. That table is the source of V, J and clone size, and D and trimming were worked out from the DNA. For this sample the table gives some 130,000 clones, of which 87% were detected only once. The top ten hold approximately 2.5% of the sample.

The specimen was peripheral blood, collected 28 days after the second AZD1222 dose. The chain couples TRBV5-5 to TRBJ1-2; D gene: possibly TRBD1, on 6 matching bases. The TCR originated in an adult who received the AZD1222 COVID-19 vaccine. The DNA reads as follows: TGTGCCAGCAGCTTGGAGGACAGCAACTATGGCTACACCTTC. It specifies CASSLEDSNYGYTF.